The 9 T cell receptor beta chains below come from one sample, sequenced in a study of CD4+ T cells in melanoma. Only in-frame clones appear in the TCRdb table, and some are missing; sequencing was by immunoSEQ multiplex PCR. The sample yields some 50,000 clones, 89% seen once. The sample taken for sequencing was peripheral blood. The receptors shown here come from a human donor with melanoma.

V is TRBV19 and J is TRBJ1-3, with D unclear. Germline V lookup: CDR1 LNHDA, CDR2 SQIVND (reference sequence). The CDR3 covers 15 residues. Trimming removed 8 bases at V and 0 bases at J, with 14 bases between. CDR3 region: CASGRGPGSGNTIYF. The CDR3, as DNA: TGTGCCAGTGGACGAGGGCCTGGCTCTGGAAACACCATATATTTT. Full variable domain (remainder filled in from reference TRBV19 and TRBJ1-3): DGGITQSPKYLFRKEGQNVTLSCEQNLNHDAMYWYRQDPGQGLRLIYYSQIVNDFQKGDIAEGYSVSREKKESFPLTVTSAQKNPTAFYLCASGRGPGSGNTIYFGEGSWLTVV.

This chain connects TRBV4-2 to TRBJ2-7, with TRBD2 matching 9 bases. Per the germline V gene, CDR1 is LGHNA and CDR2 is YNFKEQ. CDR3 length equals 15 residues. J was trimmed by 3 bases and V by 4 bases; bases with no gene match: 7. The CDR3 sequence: CASSPPGSGGYEQYF. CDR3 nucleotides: TGTGCCAGCAGCCCCCCGGGTAGCGGGGGCTACGAGCAGTACTTC.

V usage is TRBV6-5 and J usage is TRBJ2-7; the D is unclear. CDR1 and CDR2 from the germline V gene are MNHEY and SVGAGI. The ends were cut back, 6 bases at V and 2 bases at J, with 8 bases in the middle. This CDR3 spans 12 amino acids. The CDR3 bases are TGTGCCAGCAGCCCTGGGCCCTACGAGCAGTACTTC. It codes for CASSPGPYEQYF.

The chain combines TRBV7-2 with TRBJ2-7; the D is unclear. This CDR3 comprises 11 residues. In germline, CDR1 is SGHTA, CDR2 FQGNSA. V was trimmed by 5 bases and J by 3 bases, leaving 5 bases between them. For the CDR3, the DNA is TGTGCCAGCAGCGCCCGCTACGAGCAGTACTTC. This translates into CASSARYEQYF.

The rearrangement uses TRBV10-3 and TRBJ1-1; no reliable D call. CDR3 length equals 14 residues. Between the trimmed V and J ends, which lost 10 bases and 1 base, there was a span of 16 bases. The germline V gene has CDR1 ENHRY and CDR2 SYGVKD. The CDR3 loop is CATRAPDGNTEAFF. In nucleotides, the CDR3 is TGTGCCACCAGAGCCCCCGATGGGAACACTGAAGCTTTCTTT.

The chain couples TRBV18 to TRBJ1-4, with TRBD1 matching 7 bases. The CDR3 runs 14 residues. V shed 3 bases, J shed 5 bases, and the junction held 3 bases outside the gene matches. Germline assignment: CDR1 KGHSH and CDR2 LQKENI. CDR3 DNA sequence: TGTGCCAGCTCACCGACAGGGTACAATGAAAAACTGTTTTTT. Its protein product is CASSPTGYNEKLFF. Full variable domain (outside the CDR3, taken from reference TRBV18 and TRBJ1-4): NAGVMQNPRHLVRRRGQEARLRCSPMKGHSHVYWYRQLPEEGLKFMVYLQKENIIDESGMPKERFSAEFPKEGPSILRIQQVVRGDSAAYFCASSPTGYNEKLFFGSGTQLSVL.

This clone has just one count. CDR3 coding DNA: TGCAGCGTTGAATCAGGGGGGGGTGGCTACACCTTC. Protein: CSVESGGGGYTF. This chain connects TRBV29-1 to TRBJ1-2, with 7 bases lining up with TRBD1. The V gene end was trimmed by 2 bases and the J gene end by 7 bases; junction bases not matched to a gene: 4. This CDR3 comprises 12 residues. The V gene's germline CDR1 is SQVTM and CDR2 ANQGSEA.

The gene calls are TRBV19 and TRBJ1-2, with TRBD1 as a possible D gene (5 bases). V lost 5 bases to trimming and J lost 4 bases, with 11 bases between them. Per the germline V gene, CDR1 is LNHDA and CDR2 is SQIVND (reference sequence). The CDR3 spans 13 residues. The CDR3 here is CASSLRQTYGYTF. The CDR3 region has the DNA TGTGCCAGTAGTCTACGACAGACCTATGGCTACACCTTC.

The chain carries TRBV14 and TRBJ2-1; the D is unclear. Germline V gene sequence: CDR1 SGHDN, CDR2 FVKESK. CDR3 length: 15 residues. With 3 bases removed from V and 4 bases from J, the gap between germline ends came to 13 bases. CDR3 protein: CASSQGLVVYNEQFF. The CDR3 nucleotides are TGTGCCAGCAGCCAGGGTCTGGTTGTGTACAATGAGCAGTTCTTC. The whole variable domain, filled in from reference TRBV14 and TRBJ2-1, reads EAGVTQFPSHSVIEKGQTVTLRCDPISGHDNLYWYRRVMGKEIKFLLHFVKESKQDESGMPNNRFLAERTGGTYSTLKVQPAELEDSGVYFCASSQGLVVYNEQFFGPGTRLTVL.